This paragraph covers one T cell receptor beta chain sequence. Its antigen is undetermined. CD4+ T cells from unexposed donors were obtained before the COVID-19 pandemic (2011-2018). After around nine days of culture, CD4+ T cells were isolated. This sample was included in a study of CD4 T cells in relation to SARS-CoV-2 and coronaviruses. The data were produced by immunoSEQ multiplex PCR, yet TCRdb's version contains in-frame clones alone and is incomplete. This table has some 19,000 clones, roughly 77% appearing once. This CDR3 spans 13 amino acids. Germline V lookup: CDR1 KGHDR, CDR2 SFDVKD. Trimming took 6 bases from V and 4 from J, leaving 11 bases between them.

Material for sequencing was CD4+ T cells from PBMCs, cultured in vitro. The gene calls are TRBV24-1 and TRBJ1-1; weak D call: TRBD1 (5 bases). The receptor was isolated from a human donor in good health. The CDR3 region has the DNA TGTGCCACCAGTCGCCAGGGTGGCACTGAAGCTTTCTTT. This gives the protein CATSRQGGTEAFF.